This T cell receptor beta chain was profiled in a study of blood T cell repertoires in COVID-19 (dated by TCRdb to about 2020). Study-level background: Samples from collaborators originated in the United States, Italy and Spain and spanned both the acute and convalescent phases of COVID-19. The material from the prospective study consisted of cDNA or gDNA derived from T cells, B-cell-depleted T cells, or PBMCs. The dataset comprised deeply sampled blood TCRbeta repertoires from subjects exposed to, actively infected with, or recovered from COVID-19. A freely available public database, intended as a resource for researchers studying the immune response to SARS-CoV-2, is where the repertoires were released. The samples were drawn from the first 160 participants of the ongoing ImmuneRACE study and from over a thousand subjects provided by 6 global collaborators. Sample metadata almost always included a de-identified subject ID, COVID-19 status, age in years and sex. Where available, HLA class I and class II types were obtained from metadata supplied by the sample provider rather than from assay-based typing. Overall results and qualifications from the work: Clinical and demographic metadata were provided uncurated, with the amount varying by source and participant.

The collaborating institutions used their own protocols to collect whole blood in K2EDTA tubes. For TCRbeta analysis, collaborators shipped samples as frozen whole blood, isolated PBMCs, or DNA extracted from either of those sample types. CDR1 and CDR2 were assigned from the germline V gene (reference sequence) as LNHDA and SQIVND. V drops 5 bases and J drops 2 bases, leaving 13 bases in between. From cysteine to phenylalanine, the CDR3 is 15 amino acids long. Just the 45-base CDR3 DNA is kept, in frame starting at base 1. Only one count was recorded for this clone. Its antigen has not been determined. No per-base quality is available; no much larger clone lies one base away. TCRbeta CDR3 regions were amplified from genomic DNA using the immunoSEQ Assay, a bias-controlled multiplex PCR. From the authors' description of their analysis: The number of nucleated cells in each sample was estimated by amplification of reference gene primers within the assay. To quantify the absolute abundance of each unique TCRbeta CDR3 rearrangement, sequence reads were collapsed and filtered. For each sample, productive Simpson clonality was calculated as the square root of Simpson's diversity index over productive rearrangements. The source is immuneACCESS, and TCRdb retained only in-frame sequences with V and J called. Part of the clones is not carried over; for the studies checked, unresolved V genes explain less than half of this, and the remainder is unexplained. Clone size and the V and J calls come from that table; the DNA yielded D and trimming. In all, the sample holds roughly 250,000 clones, and 70% to 90% of those were seen once. The ten largest clones add up to 0.65% to 0.95% of the sample.

This chain joins TRBV19 to TRBJ1-3; the D gene is not confidently resolved. The origin of this receptor is a woman between 25 and 40 years old with acute or convalescent COVID-19. Specimen: peripheral blood. The CDR3 corresponds to CASSAPRGAGNTIYF. The DNA reads as follows: TGTGCCAGTAGTGCTCCGCGGGGAGCTGGAAACACCATATATTTT. Supplemented by the reference TRBV19 and TRBJ1-3 proteins around the CDR3, the complete variable domain is DGGITQSPKYLFRKEGQNVTLSCEQNLNHDAMYWYRQDPGQGLRLIYYSQIVNDFQKGDIAEGYSVSREKKESFPLTVTSAQKNPTAFYLCASSAPRGAGNTIYFGEGSWLTVV.